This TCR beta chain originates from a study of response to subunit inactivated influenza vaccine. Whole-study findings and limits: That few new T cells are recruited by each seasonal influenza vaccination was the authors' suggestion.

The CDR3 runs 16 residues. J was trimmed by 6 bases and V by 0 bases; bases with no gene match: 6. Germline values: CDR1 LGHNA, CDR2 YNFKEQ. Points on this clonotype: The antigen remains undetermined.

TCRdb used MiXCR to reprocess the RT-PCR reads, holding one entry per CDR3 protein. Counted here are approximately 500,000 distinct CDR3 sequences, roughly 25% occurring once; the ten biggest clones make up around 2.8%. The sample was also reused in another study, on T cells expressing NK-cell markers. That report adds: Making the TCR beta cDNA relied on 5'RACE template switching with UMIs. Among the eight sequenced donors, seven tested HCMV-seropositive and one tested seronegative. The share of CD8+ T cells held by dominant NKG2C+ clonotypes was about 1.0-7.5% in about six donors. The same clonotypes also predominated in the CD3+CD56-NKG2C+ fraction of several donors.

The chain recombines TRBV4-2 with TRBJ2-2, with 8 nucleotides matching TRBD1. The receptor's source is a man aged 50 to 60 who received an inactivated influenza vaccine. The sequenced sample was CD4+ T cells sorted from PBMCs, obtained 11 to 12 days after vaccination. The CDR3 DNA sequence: TGTGCCAGCAGCCAAGAATGGACAGGGAGGTCCGGGGAGCTGTTTTTT. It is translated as CASSQEWTGRSGELFF.